This T cell receptor (beta chain) was recovered during a study of coeliac disease. This CDR3 comprises 14 residues. Germline lookup yields CDR1 SGHVS and CDR2 FQNEAQ. Trimming removed 1 base at V and 0 bases at J, with 6 bases between. Measured with immunoSEQ multiplex PCR; TCRdb has only the in-frame clones, and not every one. The sample comprises 900 to 1,100 clones, roughly 76% of which are singletons, and less than 25% rests with the top ten. The sequence was obtained from a human donor without celiac disease. The sample consisted of intraepithelial lymphocytes from the gut. The rearrangement joins TRBV7-8 to TRBJ1-2; the D is unclear. CDR3 amino acids: CASSLGVANYGYTF. In nucleotides, the CDR3 is TGTGCCAGCAGCTTAGGAGTAGCTAACTATGGCTACACCTTC.